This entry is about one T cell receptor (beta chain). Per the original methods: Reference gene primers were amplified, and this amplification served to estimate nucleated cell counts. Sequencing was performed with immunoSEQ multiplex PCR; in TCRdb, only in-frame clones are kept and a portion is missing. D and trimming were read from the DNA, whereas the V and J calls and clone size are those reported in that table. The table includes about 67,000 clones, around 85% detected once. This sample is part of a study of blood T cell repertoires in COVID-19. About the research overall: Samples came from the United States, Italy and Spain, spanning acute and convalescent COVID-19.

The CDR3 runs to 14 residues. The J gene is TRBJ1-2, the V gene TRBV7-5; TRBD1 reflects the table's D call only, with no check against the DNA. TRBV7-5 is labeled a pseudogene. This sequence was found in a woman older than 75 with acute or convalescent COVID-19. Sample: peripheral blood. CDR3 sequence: CARSPTGQVYGYTF. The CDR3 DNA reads TGTGCCAGAAGCCCTACGGGACAGGTCTATGGCTACACCTTC.